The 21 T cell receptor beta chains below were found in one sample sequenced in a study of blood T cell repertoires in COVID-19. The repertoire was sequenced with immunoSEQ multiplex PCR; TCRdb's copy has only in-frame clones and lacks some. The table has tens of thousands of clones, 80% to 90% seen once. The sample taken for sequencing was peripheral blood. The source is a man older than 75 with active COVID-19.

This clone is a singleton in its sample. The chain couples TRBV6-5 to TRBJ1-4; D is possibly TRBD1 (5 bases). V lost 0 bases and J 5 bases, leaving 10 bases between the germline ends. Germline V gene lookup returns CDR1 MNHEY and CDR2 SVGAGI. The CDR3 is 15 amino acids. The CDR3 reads CASSYSGLLNEKLFF. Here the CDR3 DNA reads TGTGCCAGCAGTTACTCGGGACTGCTGAATGAAAAACTGTTTTTT.

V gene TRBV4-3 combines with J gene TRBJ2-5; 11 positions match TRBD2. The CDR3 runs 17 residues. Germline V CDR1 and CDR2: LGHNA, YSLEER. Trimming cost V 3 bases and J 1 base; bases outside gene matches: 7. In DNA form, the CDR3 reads TGCGCCAGCAGCCAGAATCCCCTAGCGGGAGGCCAAGAGACCCAGTACTTC. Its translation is CASSQNPLAGGQETQYF.

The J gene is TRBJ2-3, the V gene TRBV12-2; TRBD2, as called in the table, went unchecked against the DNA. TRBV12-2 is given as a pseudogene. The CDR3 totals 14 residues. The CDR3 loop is CASLRASGTDTQYF. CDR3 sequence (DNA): TGTGCAAGTCTACGAGCCAGCGGCACAGATACGCAGTATTTT.

Here the CDR3 reads CAWSADRGIYEQYF. CDR3 nucleotide sequence: TGTGCCTGGAGTGCCGACAGGGGGATCTACGAGCAGTACTTC. The V call is TRBV30, the J call TRBJ2-7; 9 bases line up with TRBD1. This CDR3 comprises 14 residues. Germline CDR1 is GTSNPN and CDR2 is SVGIG (reference sequence). Trimming removed 1 base from V and 3 bases from J; junction bases left unmatched: 4.

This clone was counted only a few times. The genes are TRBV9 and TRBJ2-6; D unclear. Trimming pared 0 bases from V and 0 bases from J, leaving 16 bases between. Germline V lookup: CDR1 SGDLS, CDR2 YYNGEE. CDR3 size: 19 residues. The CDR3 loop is CASSVAGYSYYSGANVLTF. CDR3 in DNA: TGTGCCAGCAGCGTAGCTGGTTATTCATACTACTCTGGGGCCAACGTCCTGACTTTC.

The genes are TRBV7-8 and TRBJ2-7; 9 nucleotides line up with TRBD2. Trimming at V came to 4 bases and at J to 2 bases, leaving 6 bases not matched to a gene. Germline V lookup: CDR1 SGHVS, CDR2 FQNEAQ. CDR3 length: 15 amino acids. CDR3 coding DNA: TGTGCCAGCAGCTCGGGAATAGCGGGAGCCTACGAGCAGTACTTC. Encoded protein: CASSSGIAGAYEQYF.

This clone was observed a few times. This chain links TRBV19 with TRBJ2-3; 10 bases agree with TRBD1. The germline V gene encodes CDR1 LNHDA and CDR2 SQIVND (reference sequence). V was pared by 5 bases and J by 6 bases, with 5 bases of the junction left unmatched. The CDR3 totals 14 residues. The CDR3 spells CASSRDRGLDTQYF. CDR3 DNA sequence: TGTGCCAGTAGTCGAGACAGGGGGCTGGATACGCAGTATTTT.

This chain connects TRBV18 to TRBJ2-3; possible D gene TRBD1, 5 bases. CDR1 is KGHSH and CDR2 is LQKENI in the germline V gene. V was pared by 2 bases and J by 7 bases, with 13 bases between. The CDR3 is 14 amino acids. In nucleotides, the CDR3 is TGTGCCAGCTCACCAGGGGCCTTCCTAAATACGCAGTATTTT. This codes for CASSPGAFLNTQYF.

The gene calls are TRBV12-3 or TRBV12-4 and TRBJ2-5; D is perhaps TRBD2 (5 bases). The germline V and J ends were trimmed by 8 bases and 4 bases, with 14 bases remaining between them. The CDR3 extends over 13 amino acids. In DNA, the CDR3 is TGTGCCAGCGTTAAAATCGGGGTAGAGACCCAGTACTTC. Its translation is CASVKIGVETQYF.

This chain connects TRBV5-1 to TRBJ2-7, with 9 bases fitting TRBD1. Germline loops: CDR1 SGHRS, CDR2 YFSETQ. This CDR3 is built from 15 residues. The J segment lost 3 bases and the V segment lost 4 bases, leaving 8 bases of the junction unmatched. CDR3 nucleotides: TGCGCCAGCAGCGCCGCCGGGACAGGGAACTACGAGCAGTACTTC. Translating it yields CASSAAGTGNYEQYF.

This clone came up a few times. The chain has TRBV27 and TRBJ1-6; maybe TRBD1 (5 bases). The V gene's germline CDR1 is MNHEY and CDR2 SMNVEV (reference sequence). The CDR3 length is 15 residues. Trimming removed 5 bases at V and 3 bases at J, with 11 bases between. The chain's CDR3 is CASSDDSHYNSPLHF. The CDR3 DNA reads TGTGCCAGCAGTGACGACAGCCACTATAATTCACCCCTCCACTTT.

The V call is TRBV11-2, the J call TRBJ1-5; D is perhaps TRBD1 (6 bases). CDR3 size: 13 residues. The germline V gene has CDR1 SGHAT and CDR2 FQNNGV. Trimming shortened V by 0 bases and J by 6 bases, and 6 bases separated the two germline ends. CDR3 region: CASSLDRGQPQHF. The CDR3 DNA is TGTGCCAGCAGCTTAGACAGGGGTCAGCCCCAGCATTTT. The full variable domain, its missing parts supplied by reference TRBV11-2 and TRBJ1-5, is EAGVAQSPRYKIIEKRQSVAFWCNPISGHATLYWYQQILGQGPKLLIQFQNNGVVDDSQLPKDRFSAERLKGVDSTLKIQPAKLEDSAVYLCASSLDRGQPQHFGDGTRLSIL.

CDR3: CASTLAGTYEQYF. CDR3 sequence (DNA): TGTGCCAGCACCCTAGCGGGTACCTACGAGCAGTACTTC. V and J are TRBV2 and TRBJ2-7; TRBD2 aligns across 8 bases. This CDR3 is 13 amino acids long. CDR1 and CDR2 from the germline V gene are SNHLY and FYNNEI. V shed 7 bases and J 2 bases; nucleotides not matched to a gene: 4.

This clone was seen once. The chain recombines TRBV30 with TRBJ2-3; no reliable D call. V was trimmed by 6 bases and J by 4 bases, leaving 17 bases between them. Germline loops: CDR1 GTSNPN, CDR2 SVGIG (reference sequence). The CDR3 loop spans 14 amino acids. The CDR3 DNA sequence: TGTGCCTGTCTCCAACCAGTCGTGGCAGATACGCAGTATTTT. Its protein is CACLQPVVADTQYF.

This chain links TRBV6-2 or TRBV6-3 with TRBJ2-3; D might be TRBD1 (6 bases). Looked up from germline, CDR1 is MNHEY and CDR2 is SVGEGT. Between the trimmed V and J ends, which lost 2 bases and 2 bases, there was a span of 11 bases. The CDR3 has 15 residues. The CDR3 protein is CASSYPGTFTDTQYF. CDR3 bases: TGTGCCAGCAGTTACCCCGGGACATTCACAGATACGCAGTATTTT.

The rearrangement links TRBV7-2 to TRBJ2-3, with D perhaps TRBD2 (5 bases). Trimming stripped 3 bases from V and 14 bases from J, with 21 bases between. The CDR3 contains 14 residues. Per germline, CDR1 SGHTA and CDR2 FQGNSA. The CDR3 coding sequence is TGTGCCAGCAGCTTCCCGGGGATAGCGAACATCCCGTATTTT. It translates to CASSFPGIANIPYF.

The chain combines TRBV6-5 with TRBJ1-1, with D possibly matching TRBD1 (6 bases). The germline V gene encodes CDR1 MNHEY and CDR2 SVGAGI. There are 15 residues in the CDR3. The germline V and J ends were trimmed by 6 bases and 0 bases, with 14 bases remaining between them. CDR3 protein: CASRPTGKMNTEAFF. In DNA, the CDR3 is TGTGCCAGCAGGCCGACAGGAAAAATGAACACTGAAGCTTTCTTT.

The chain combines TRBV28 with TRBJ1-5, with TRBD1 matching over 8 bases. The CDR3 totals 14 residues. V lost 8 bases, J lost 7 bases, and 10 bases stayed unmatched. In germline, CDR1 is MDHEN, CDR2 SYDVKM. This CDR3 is CASGGTRGLQPQHF. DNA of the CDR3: TGTGCCAGCGGGGGGACCAGGGGGCTGCAGCCCCAGCATTTT.

The CDR3 loop reads CASSSYQGAREAFF. DNA of the CDR3: TGTGCCAGCAGCTCCTATCAGGGGGCGCGGGAAGCTTTCTTT. The chain employs TRBV7-2 and TRBJ1-1, with 8 bases matching TRBD1. The length of the CDR3 is 14 residues. V shed 4 bases and J 8 bases; nucleotides not matched to a gene: 9. The V gene's germline CDR1 is SGHTA and CDR2 FQGNSA.

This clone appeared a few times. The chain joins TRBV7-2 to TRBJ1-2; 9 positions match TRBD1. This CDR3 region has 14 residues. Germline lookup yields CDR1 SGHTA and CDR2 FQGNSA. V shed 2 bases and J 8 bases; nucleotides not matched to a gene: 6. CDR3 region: CASSLLDRGKGYTF. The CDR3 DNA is TGTGCCAGCAGCTTACTAGACAGGGGGAAGGGCTACACCTTC.

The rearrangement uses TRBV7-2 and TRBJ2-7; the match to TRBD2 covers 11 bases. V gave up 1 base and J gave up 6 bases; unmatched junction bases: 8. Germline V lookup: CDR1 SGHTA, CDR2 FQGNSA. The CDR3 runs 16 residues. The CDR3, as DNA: TGTGCCAGCAGCTTAGGGGCTAGCGGGAGGTTCGCCGAGCAGTACTTC. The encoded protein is CASSLGASGRFAEQYF.